These T cell receptor beta chains were read from a single sample in a study of CD8 T cells in Susac syndrome. TCRdb re-called the immunoSEQ multiplex PCR reads through MiXCR, storing one row per CDR3 protein. The repertoire holds approximately 150,000 distinct CDR3 sequences, with approximately 96% as singletons. Sequencing was carried out using CD4+ T cells from PBMCs. The source of these receptors is a human donor with Susac syndrome. The CDR3 runs from the conserved cysteine through the conserved F or W. A D gene is named only where the DNA matches it firmly. Expanded clones are given a class, and other clones once, few, many or no size at all.

V gene,clone size,D gene,J gene,CDR3 length,CDR3 protein,CDR3 DNA
TRBV9,.,.,TRBJ1-1,13,CASSPQGTLFAFF,TGTGCCAGCAGCCCCCAGGGGACTCTGTTTGCCTTCTTT
TRBV27,.,.,TRBJ1-6,15,CASSLVGVPNSPLHF,TGTGCCAGCAGTTTGGTGGGGGTGCCTAATTCACCCCTCCACTTT
TRBV12-5,once,.,TRBJ2-5,12,CASGWDTETQYF,TGTGCTAGTGGCTGGGACACAGAGACCCAGTACTTC
TRBV20-1,.,TRBD2,TRBJ2-5,17,CSARDMVTSGRGETQYF,TGCAGTGCTAGAGATATGGTTACTAGCGGGAGGGGAGAGACCCAGTACTTC
TRBV7-2,.,.,TRBJ2-2,12,CASIWGIGELFF,TGTGCCAGCATATGGGGGATTGGGGAGCTGTTTTTT
TRBV21-1,once,.,TRBJ1-1,13,CASSKGRHTEAFF,TGTGCCAGCAGCAAAGGCCGGCACACTGAAGCTTTCTTT
TRBV5-1,.,.,TRBJ2-3,14,CASSFNRDPDTQYF,TGCGCCAGCAGCTTCAACCGGGACCCAGATACGCAGTATTTT
TRBV7-9,.,.,TRBJ2-7,12,CASSYGNYEQYF,TGTGCCAGCAGCTACGGGAACTACGAGCAGTACTTC
TRBV7-9,.,.,TRBJ2-1,12,CASSPDVNEQFF,TGTGCCAGCAGCCCGGACGTCAATGAGCAGTTCTTC
TRBV3-1,.,.,TRBJ2-1,11,CASSQLSEQFF,TGTGCCAGCAGCCAGTTGAGTGAGCAGTTCTTC
TRBV6-5,.,.,TRBJ2-1,15,CASSPGPGSYNEQFF,TGTGCCAGCAGCCCTGGTCCCGGCTCCTACAATGAGCAGTTCTTC
TRBV29-1,.,.,TRBJ1-1,11,CSAWDGTEAFF,TGCAGCGCCTGGGATGGGACTGAAGCTTTCTTT
TRBV10-3,.,TRBD2,TRBJ2-3,19,CAISESGTSGAQSTDTQYF,TGTGCCATCAGTGAGTCTGGGACTAGCGGGGCCCAAAGCACAGATACGCAGTATTTT
TRBV3-1,.,.,TRBJ1-1,14,CASSQDGRTAEAFF,TGTGCCAGCAGCCAAGATGGCCGGACTGCCGAAGCTTTCTTT
TRBV29-1,.,TRBD1,TRBJ1-1,14,CSVGPGQGSTEAFF,TGCAGCGTAGGGCCCGGACAGGGGAGCACTGAAGCTTTCTTT
TRBV20-1,.,.,TRBJ1-1,14,CSARERVWRTEAFF,TGCAGTGCTAGAGAAAGAGTATGGCGCACTGAAGCTTTCTTT
TRBV9,.,.,TRBJ2-7,14,CASSARDTSYEQYF,TGTGCCAGCAGCGCACGGGACACATCCTACGAGCAGTACTTC
TRBV18,.,TRBD1,TRBJ1-2,13,CASSLRTGYGYTF,TGTGCCAGCTCACTCCGGACAGGGTATGGCTACACCTTC
TRBV7-3,.,.,TRBJ2-1,15,CASSPKSGGQNEQFF,TGTGCCAGCAGCCCCAAGAGCGGGGGACAGAATGAGCAGTTCTTC
TRBV25-1,.,.,TRBJ1-3,12,CASSRRGDTIYF,TGTGCCAGCAGCAGGCGGGGGGACACCATATATTTT
TRBV24-1,.,.,TRBJ2-3,13,CATSESTGRAQYF,TGTGCCACCAGTGAGTCTACGGGACGAGCGCAGTATTTT
TRBV28,.,TRBD1,TRBJ1-2,15,CASSLRGRGKSGYTF,TGTGCCAGCAGTTTGAGGGGGCGCGGGAAATCTGGCTACACCTTC
TRBV29-1,.,TRBD2,TRBJ2-3,16,CSLVSGLADRTDTQYF,TGCAGCCTCGTTTCGGGACTAGCGGACCGCACAGATACGCAGTATTTT
TRBV29-1,.,TRBD2,TRBJ2-7,16,CSVSGDLGSLGREQCF,TGCAGCGTTAGCGGTGATCTAGGGAGCCTTGGGAGGGAGCAGTGCTTC
TRBV29-1,.,.,TRBJ2-3,12,CSGDFSFGYAVF,TGCAGCGGGGATTTTAGTTTCGGATACGCAGTATTT
TRBV6-2/TRBV6-3,.,.,TRBJ2-7,11,CASSFSYEQYF,TGTGCCAGCAGTTTCTCCTACGAGCAGTACTTC
TRBV28,.,TRBD1,TRBJ2-7,12,CASSQGAYEQYF,TGTGCCAGCAGTCAGGGGGCTTACGAGCAGTACTTC
TRBV4-2,.,.,TRBJ2-7,17,CASSQESGPMKPYEQYF,TGTGCCAGCAGCCAAGAATCTGGACCAATGAAACCCTACGAGCAGTACTTC
TRBV25-1,.,TRBD1,TRBJ1-5,15,CASSGPGQAHWPQHF,TGTGCCAGCAGTGGCCCGGGACAGGCCCATTGGCCCCAGCATTTT
TRBV12-3/TRBV12-4,.,.,TRBJ1-2,11,CASGTGLGYTF,TGTGCCAGCGGTACAGGGTTGGGCTACACCTTC
TRBV3-1,.,.,TRBJ2-7,14,CASSRRGRRYEQYF,TGTGCCAGCAGCCGTCGGGGGAGGCGATACGAGCAGTACTTC
TRBV7-2,.,.,TRBJ2-6,15,CASSSTASGANVLTF,TGTGCCAGCAGCTCAACAGCTTCTGGGGCCAACGTCCTGACTTTC
TRBV5-1,.,TRBD1,TRBJ1-5,14,CASATGTGDQPQHF,TGCGCCAGCGCAACCGGGACAGGGGATCAGCCCCAGCATTTT
TRBV4-1,.,TRBD1,TRBJ2-4,13,CASSQTQGANQYF,TGCGCCAGCAGCCAAACCCAGGGGGCGAATCAGTACTTC
TRBV12-3/TRBV12-4,.,.,TRBJ1-3,15,CASSSDSLSGNTIYF,TGTGCCAGCAGCTCCGACAGCCTCTCTGGAAACACCATATATTTT